These T cell receptor beta chains were read from a single sample in a study of T cell repertoires in cytomegalovirus infection. No cognate antigen is known for these TCRs. Each CDR3 protein is one row after TCRdb ran MiXCR on the reads. The repertoire consists of more than 90,000 distinct CDR3 sequences, with about 9.4% occurring once and the leading ten covering roughly 31%. Sample: PBMCs, sequenced either directly or after in vitro stimulation (not recorded which). The source is a human donor in good health (CMV status not recorded). Some clones in this sample may be carry-over from other donors' samples. CDR3s include the opening cysteine and the closing phenylalanine or tryptophan. A D gene is named only where the DNA matches it firmly. Not every row has a clone size; where given, it reads once, few, many or a size class.

clone_size j_call d_call v_call cdr3_nt cdr3_aa
many TRBJ2-3 . TRBV4-1 TGTGCCAGCAGCCAAGTTAACCGGCGGGCCGATACGCAGTATTTT CASSQVNRRADTQYF
many TRBJ2-3 . TRBV7-9 TGTGCCAGCAGCTTAGCGCTTTCTAGCGGCACAGATACGCAGTATTTT CASSLALSSGTDTQYF
many TRBJ2-1 . TRBV7-2 TGTGCCAGCAGCTTACTTGCGGGCAGCTCCTACAATGAGCAGTTCTTC CASSLLAGSSYNEQFF
. TRBJ2-2 . TRBV5-1 TGCGCCAGCAGTACTGTCGAGGCAGGGAGCGGGGAGCTGTTTTTT CASSTVEAGSGELFF
many TRBJ1-2 . TRBV28 TGTGCCAGCAAGCTGTCAGGGAACTATGGCTACACCTTC CASKLSGNYGYTF
many TRBJ1-1 . TRBV10-3 TGTGCCATCAGTGTTATAAACACTGAAGCTTTCTTT CAISVINTEAFF
few TRBJ1-1 TRBD1 TRBV7-9 TGTGCCAGCAGCTCGGGACAGGGGACGAACACTGAAGCTTTCTTT CASSSGQGTNTEAFF
. TRBJ2-3 . TRBV20-1 TGCAGTGCTAGAGGGCATGGGGGTTCGGATACGCAGTATTTT CSARGHGGSDTQYF
many TRBJ1-5 TRBD1 TRBV7-9 TGTGCCAGCAGCCCCGGGACAGGGGGTACCTTTAGCAATCAGCCCCAGCATTTT CASSPGTGGTFSNQPQHF
. TRBJ2-1 . TRBV5-1 TGCGCCAGCAGCTTGGGCCCCCGGGAGAACAATGAGCAGTTCTTC CASSLGPRENNEQFF
few TRBJ2-1 TRBD2 TRBV7-4 TGTGCCAGCAGCCGACGGGGACTAGCGAATAAGACACATTACAATGAGCAGTTCTTC CASSRRGLANKTHYNEQFF
. TRBJ1-1 TRBD1 TRBV10-3 TGTGCCATCAGTGAGTCGCAGGGACAGGGGGCTCACACTGAAGCTTTCTTT CAISESQGQGAHTEAFF
many TRBJ1-5 . TRBV28 TGTGCCAGCAGTTTGGAGGGGTTGAGGCAGCCCCAGCATTTT CASSLEGLRQPQHF
many TRBJ2-3 . TRBV15 TGTGCCACCAGCAGAGGGACAGTCACAGATACGCAGTATTTT CATSRGTVTDTQYF
many TRBJ2-5 . TRBV27 TGTGCCAGCAGTTTAACGGGTTCCCCTCAGTACTTC CASSLTGSPQYF
. TRBJ1-1 . TRBV5-4 TGTGCCAGCAGCTCGGGGCCGCACCGGGACACTGAAGCTTTCTTT CASSSGPHRDTEAFF
many TRBJ2-3 . TRBV7-2 TGTGCCAGCAAAGGAGGGATTAGCACAGATACGCAGTATTTT CASKGGISTDTQYF
. TRBJ2-5 TRBD1 TRBV7-6 TGTGCCAGCAGCCCGAGACAGGGGTCGGTGGGGCAAGAGACCCAGTACTTC CASSPRQGSVGQETQYF